Described below is a single T cell receptor (beta chain) sequence and its context. This sample is part of a study of blood T cell repertoires in COVID-19. The CDR3 sequence is 15 residues long. J was trimmed by 2 bases and V by 8 bases; bases with no gene match: 10. Germline V CDR1 and CDR2: MGHDK, SYGVNS. Here immunoSEQ multiplex PCR was the method, and the copy in TCRdb shows in-frame clones only, minus some. This table holds 240,000 or so clones, roughly nine tenths found once. The chain links TRBV25-1 to TRBJ2-7; TRBD1 aligns across 9 bases. The clonotype comes from a man aged 60 to 75 who had recovered from COVID-19. Sequencing used peripheral blood. As DNA, the CDR3 is TGTGCCAGCGGCACCTTAGGACAGGGGCCCTACGAGCAGTACTTC. Translated: CASGTLGQGPYEQYF.